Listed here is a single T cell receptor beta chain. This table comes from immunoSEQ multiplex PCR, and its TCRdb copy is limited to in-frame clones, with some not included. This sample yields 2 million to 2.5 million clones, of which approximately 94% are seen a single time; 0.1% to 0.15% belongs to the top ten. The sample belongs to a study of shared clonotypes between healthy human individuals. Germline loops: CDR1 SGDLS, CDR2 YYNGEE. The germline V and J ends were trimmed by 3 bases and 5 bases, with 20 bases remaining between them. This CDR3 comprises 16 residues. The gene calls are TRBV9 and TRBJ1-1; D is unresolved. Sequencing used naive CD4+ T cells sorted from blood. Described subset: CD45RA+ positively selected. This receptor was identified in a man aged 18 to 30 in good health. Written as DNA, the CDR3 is TGTGCCAGCAGCGCCAGTACAACCGCGAAGGGAACTGAAGCTTTCTTT. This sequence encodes CASSASTTAKGTEAFF.